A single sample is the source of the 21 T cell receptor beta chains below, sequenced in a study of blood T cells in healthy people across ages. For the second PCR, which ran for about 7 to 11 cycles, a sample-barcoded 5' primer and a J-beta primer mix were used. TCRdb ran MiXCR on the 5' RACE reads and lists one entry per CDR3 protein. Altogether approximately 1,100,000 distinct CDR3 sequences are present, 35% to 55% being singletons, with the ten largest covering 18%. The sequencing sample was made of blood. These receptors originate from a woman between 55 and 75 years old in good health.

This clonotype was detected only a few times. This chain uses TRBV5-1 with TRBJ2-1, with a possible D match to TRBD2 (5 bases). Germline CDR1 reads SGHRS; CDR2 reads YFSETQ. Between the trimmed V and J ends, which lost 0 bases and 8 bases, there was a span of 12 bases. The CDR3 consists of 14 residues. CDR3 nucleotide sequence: TGCGCCAGCAGCTTGGTGGGAGTCCCGGATGAGCAGTTCTTC. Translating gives CASSLVGVPDEQFF.

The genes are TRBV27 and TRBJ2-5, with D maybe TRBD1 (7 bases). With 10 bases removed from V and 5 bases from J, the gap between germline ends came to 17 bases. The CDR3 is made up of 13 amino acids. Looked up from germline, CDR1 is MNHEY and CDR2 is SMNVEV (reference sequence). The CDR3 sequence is CATGTGEVETQYF. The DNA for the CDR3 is TGTGCCACTGGTACAGGGGAGGTTGAGACCCAGTACTTC.

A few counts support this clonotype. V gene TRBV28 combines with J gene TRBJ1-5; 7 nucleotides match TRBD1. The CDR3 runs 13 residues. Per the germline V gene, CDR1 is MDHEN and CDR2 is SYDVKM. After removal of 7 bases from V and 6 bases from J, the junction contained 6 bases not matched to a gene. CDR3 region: CASKLTGLQPQHF. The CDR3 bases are TGTGCCAGCAAACTGACAGGGCTTCAGCCCCAGCATTTT.

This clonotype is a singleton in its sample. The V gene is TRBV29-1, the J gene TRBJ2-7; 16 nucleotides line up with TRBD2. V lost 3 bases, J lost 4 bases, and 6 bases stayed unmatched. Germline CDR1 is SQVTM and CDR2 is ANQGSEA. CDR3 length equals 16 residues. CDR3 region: CSVDSGTSGRAYEQYF. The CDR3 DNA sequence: TGCAGCGTTGATTCCGGGACTAGCGGGAGGGCGTACGAGCAGTACTTC.

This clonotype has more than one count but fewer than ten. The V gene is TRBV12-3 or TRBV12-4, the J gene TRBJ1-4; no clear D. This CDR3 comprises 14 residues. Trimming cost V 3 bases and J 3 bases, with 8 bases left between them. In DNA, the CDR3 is TGTGCCAGCAGTTTTTCGCAGGCTAATGAAAAACTGTTTTTT. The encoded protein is CASSFSQANEKLFF.

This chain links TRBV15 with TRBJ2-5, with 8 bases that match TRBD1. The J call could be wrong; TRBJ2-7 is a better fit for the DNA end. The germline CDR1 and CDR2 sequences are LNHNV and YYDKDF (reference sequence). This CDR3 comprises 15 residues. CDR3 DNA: TGTGCCACCAGCAGAGGAAGGACAGGGACGTACGAGCAGTACTTC. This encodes CATSRGRTGTYEQYF.

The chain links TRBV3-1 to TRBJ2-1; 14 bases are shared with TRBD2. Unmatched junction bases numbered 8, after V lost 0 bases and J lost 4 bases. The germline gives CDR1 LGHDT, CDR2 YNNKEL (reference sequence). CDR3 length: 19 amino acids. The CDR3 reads CASSQDVTSGRAGYNEQFF. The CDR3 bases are TGTGCCAGCAGCCAAGATGTGACTAGCGGGAGGGCCGGATACAATGAGCAGTTCTTC.

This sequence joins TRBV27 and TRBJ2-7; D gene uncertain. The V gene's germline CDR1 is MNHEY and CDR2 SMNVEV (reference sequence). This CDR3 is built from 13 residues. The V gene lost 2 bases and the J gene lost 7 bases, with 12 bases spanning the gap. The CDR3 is CASSLAKNGEQYF. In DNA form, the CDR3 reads TGTGCCAGCAGTTTAGCGAAGAATGGGGAGCAGTACTTC.

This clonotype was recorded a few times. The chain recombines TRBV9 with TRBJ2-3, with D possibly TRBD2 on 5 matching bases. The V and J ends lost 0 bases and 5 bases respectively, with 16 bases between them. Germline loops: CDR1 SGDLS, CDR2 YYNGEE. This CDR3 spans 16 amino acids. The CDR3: CASSVGSGPALDTQYF. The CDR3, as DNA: TGTGCCAGCAGCGTAGGAAGCGGACCCGCCCTAGATACGCAGTATTTT.

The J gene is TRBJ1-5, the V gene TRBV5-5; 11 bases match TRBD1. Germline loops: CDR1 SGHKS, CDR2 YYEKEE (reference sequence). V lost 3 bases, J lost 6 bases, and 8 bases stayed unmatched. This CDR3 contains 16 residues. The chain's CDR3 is CASSSAGQGVFQPQHF. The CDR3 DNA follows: TGTGCCAGCAGCTCAGCGGGACAGGGGGTTTTTCAGCCCCAGCATTTT.

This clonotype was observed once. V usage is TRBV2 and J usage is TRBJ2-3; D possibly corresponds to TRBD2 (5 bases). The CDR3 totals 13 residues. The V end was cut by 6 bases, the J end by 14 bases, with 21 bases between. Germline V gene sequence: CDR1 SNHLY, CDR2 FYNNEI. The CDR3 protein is CASRRETTNMGYF. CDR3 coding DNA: TGTGCCAGCAGGAGGGAGACAACTAACATGGGGTATTTT.

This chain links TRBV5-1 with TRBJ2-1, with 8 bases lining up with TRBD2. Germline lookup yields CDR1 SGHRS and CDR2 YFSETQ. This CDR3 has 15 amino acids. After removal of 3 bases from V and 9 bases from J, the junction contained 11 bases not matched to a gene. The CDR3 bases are TGCGCCAGCAGCTGGGCACGAGCGGGAGAGGGTGAGCAGTTCTTC. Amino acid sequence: CASSWARAGEGEQFF.

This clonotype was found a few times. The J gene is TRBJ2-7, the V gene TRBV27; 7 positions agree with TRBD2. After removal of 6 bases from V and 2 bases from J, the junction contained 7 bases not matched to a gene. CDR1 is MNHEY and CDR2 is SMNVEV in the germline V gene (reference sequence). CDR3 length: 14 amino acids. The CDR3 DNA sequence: TGTGCCAGCAGAGTCGGGGGGAATACCTACGAGCAGTACTTC. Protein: CASRVGGNTYEQYF.

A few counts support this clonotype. DNA of the CDR3: TGTGCCACCAGGACAGGGATCTCGGATACGCAGTATTTT. This encodes CATRTGISDTQYF. The genes are TRBV6-2 or TRBV6-3 and TRBJ2-3; the match to TRBD1 covers 8 bases. The CDR3 is 13 amino acids. Germline CDR1 reads MNHEY; CDR2 reads SVGEGT. V shed 10 bases and J 6 bases; nucleotides not matched to a gene: 9.

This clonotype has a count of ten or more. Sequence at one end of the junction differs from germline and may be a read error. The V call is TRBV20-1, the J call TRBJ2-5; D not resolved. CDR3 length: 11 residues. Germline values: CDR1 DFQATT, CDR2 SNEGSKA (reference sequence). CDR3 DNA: TGCAGCGCTAGACATGTAGAGACCCAGTACTTC. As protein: CSARHVETQYF.

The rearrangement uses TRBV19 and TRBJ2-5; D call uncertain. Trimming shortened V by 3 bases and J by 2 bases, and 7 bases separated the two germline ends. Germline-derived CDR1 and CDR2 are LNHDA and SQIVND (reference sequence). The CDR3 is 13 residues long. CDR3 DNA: TGTGCCAGTAGTATGGTACCTCAAGAGACCCAGTACTTC. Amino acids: CASSMVPQETQYF.

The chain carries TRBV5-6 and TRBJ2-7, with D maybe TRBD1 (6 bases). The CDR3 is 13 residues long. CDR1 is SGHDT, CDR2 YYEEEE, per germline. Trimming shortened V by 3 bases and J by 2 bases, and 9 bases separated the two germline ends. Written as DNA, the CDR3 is TGTGCCAGCAGCTCAGGGGCGGCCTACGAGCAGTACTTC. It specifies CASSSGAAYEQYF.

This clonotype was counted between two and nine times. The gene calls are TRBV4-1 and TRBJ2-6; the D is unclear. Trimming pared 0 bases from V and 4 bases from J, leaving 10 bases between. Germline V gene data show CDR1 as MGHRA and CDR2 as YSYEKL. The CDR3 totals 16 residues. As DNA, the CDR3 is TGCGCCAGCAGCCAAGATCCCTCTCCCGGGGCCAACGTCCTGACTTTC. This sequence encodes CASSQDPSPGANVLTF.

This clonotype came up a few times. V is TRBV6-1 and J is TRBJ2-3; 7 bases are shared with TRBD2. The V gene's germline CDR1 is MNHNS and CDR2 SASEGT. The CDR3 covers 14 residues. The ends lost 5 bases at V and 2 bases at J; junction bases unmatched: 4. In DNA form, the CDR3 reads TGTGCCAGCAGTCGAGCGGGGAACACAGATACGCAGTATTTT. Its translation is CASSRAGNTDTQYF.

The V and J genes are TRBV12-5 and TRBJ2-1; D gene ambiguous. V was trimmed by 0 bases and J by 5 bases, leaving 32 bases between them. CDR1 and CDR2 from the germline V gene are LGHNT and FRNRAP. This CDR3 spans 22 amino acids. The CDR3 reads CASGLVIPLQSSFVRSHNEQFF. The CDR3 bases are TGTGCTAGTGGTTTGGTAATCCCATTGCAATCCTCTTTTGTCCGGAGCCACAATGAGCAGTTCTTC.

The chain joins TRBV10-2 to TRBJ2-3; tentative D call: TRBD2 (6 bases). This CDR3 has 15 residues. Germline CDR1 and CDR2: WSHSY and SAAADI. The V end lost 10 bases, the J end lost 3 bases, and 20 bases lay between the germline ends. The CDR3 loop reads CATSITARGTDTQYF. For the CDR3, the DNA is TGCGCCACTTCGATAACGGCCCGGGGGACAGATACGCAGTATTTT.